A selection of T cell receptor beta chains follows, all from one sample in a study of T cell changes during pregnancy in multiple sclerosis. TCRdb's table, derived via immunoSEQ multiplex PCR, lists solely in-frame clones and lacks some. The sample contains just under 20,000 clones, 89% of which appear only once. Sample: CD8+ T cells from peripheral blood mononuclear cells, taken in the second trimester of pregnancy. All receptors come from a female donor in good health, enrolled as a control in a pregnancy study. CDR3s include the opening cysteine and the closing phenylalanine or tryptophan. The D gene is left open where the match is weak. Not all rows give a size; the values are once, few, many and, for expanded clones, a class.

v_call	j_call	clone_size	d_call	cdr3_nt	cdr3_aa
TRBV12-5	TRBJ2-1	.	TRBD1	TGTGCTAGTGGTTTCTGCGTGGCGGGACAGGGATGTGAGCAGTTCTTC	CASGFCVAGQGCEQFF
TRBV4-2	TRBJ2-1	once	TRBD2	TGTGCCAGCAGCCGAATGGGAGGGAGAGCTTACAATGAGCAGTTCTTC	CASSRMGGRAYNEQFF
TRBV6-1	TRBJ1-2	.	TRBD1	TGTGCCAGCAGTGAAGCCGGGGACAGAGTTAACTATGGCTACACCTTC	CASSEAGDRVNYGYTF
TRBV6-1	TRBJ2-7	.	TRBD1	TGTGCCAGCAAATCGGGACAGGAGACCTACGAGCAGTACTTC	CASKSGQETYEQYF
TRBV19	TRBJ2-1	.	TRBD2	TGTGCCAGTAGTATCCCCCTAGAGCGGGAGTTGTCCTACAATGAGCAGTTCTTC	CASSIPLERELSYNEQFF
TRBV2	TRBJ1-2	.	TRBD1	TGTGCCAGCATTCTGACAGGGGCAAATGGCTACACCTTC	CASILTGANGYTF
TRBV29-1	TRBJ2-1	.	TRBD1	TGCAGCGTTGAAGGGATGCGGGACAGGGGACTTTCTTACAATGAGCAGTTCTTC	CSVEGMRDRGLSYNEQFF
TRBV27	TRBJ1-1	.	.	TGTGCCAGCAGTTATACGGGGAACACTGAAGCTTTCTTT	CASSYTGNTEAFF
TRBV13	TRBJ2-3	.	.	TGTGCCAGCGCTAGACTAGTCGGCACAGATACGCAGTATTTT	CASARLVGTDTQYF
TRBV4-1	TRBJ1-1	.	.	TGCGCCAGCAGCCAAGAGGGCGACAGCACTGAAGCTTTCTTT	CASSQEGDSTEAFF
TRBV27	TRBJ1-2	.	.	TGTGCCAGCAGTTTGTCGGGGTTAGGCTATGGCTACACCTTC	CASSLSGLGYGYTF
TRBV29-1	TRBJ2-2	.	.	TGCAGCGTTAGGAGGGGAGGTGACACCGGGGAGCTGTTTTTT	CSVRRGGDTGELFF
TRBV4-2	TRBJ1-3	.	.	TGTGCCAGCAGCCAAGATCACGCGGCCAGGGCCCCCTTATATTTT	CASSQDHAARAPLYF
TRBV27	TRBJ2-7	.	.	TGTGCCAGCAGTTTATCCCTATCCTACGAGCAGTACTTC	CASSLSLSYEQYF
TRBV6-6	TRBJ1-1	.	.	TGTGCCAGCAACCCCAGCGGATCGACTGAAGCTTTCTTT	CASNPSGSTEAFF
TRBV6-1	TRBJ2-7	.	TRBD2	TGTGCCAGCAGTGAAACGGCTAGCGGGCCCTACGAGCAGTACTTC	CASSETASGPYEQYF
TRBV25-1	TRBJ2-1	.	.	TGTGCCAGCAGGGCCCGACTGATACAAAGCTCCTACAATGAGCAGTTCTTC	CASRARLIQSSYNEQFF
TRBV28	TRBJ2-1	.	.	TGTGCCAGCACCCCGCCGGCCGGGGGAGCACCCTACAATGAGCAGTTCTTC	CASTPPAGGAPYNEQFF
TRBV9	TRBJ2-4	.	TRBD2	TGTGCCAGCTGGGACACCGGGACTAGCGGGCTTGTAGCCAAAAACATTCAGTACTTC	CASWDTGTSGLVAKNIQYF
TRBV5-6	TRBJ2-1	.	.	TGTGCCAGCAGCGGCCCCGGGGAGAACAATGAGCAGTTCTTC	CASSGPGENNEQFF
TRBV7-3	TRBJ1-1	.	TRBD1	TGTGCCAGCAGTCTAATCGGGACAGAGGTAGCTTTCTTT	CASSLIGTEVAFF
TRBV4-2	TRBJ2-1	.	TRBD2	TGTGCCAGCAGCCAAGGACCTAGCGGGGGGATCGATGAGCAGTTCTTC	CASSQGPSGGIDEQFF
TRBV27	TRBJ2-1	.	TRBD2	TGTGCCAGCAGTGAACTAGCGGGAAGCTCCTACAATGAGCAGTTCTTC	CASSELAGSSYNEQFF
TRBV9	TRBJ2-5	.	.	TGTGCCAGTCAAGGGGTGAGCCAAGAGACCCAGTACTTC	CASQGVSQETQYF
TRBV19	TRBJ1-1	.	.	TGTGCCAGTCGGACGGGGGGAACTGAAGCTTTCTTT	CASRTGGTEAFF
TRBV21-1	TRBJ2-7	.	.	TGTGCCAGCAGCAAATATGTAGGGGACGAGCAGTACTTC	CASSKYVGDEQYF
TRBV5-4	TRBJ2-5	.	.	TGTGCCAGCAGCTTGGGACTGGACCAAGAGACCCAGTACTTC	CASSLGLDQETQYF
TRBV7-3	TRBJ2-1	.	TRBD2	TGTGCCAGCAGTTCCCTTTCGGGGGGAACCTACAATGAGCAGTTCTTC	CASSSLSGGTYNEQFF
TRBV4-2	TRBJ1-2	.	.	TGTGCCAGCAGCCCAGGGGACTATGGCTACACCTTC	CASSPGDYGYTF
TRBV23-1	TRBJ2-1	.	.	TGCGCCAGCAGTCAAAGCACCGGGACTGGAGGATTTAATGAGCAGTTCTTC	CASSQSTGTGGFNEQFF
TRBV10-3	TRBJ2-7	.	TRBD2	TGTGCCATCAGTGAGGCGGGGGTCTACGAGCAGTACTTC	CAISEAGVYEQYF
TRBV1	TRBJ2-7	.	.	TGCACCAGCAGCCAAGTACAAGCCTACGAGCAGTACTTC	CTSSQVQAYEQYF
TRBV4-1	TRBJ1-1	.	.	TGCGCCAGCAGCCCCCGAATCACGTGGCAGAACACTGAAGCTTTCTTT	CASSPRITWQNTEAFF
TRBV30	TRBJ2-2	few	.	TGTGCCTGGAGTCCCAGGGGTTTGGACACCGGGGAGCTGTTTTTT	CAWSPRGLDTGELFF
TRBV4-1	TRBJ1-1	once	TRBD1	TGCGCCAGCAGCCAAGAAACAGGGGGTGACACTGAAGCTTTCTTT	CASSQETGGDTEAFF
TRBV27	TRBJ2-7	.	.	TGTGCCAGCAGTTCCGAGACAGGCTACGAGCAGTACTTC	CASSSETGYEQYF
TRBV30	TRBJ2-6	.	.	TGTGCCTGGAGTAGGGGATCTGGGGCCAACGTCCTGACTTTC	CAWSRGSGANVLTF
TRBV12-5	TRBJ1-4	.	.	TGTGCTAGTGGTTTGGCCCCGGGGAGGGTAGGTGAAAAACTGTTTTTT	CASGLAPGRVGEKLFF
TRBV5-1	TRBJ2-2	.	TRBD2	TGCGCCAGCAGTCCCTCCTCCTCCGGGACTAGACTCACCGGGGAGCTGTTTTTT	CASSPSSSGTRLTGELFF
TRBV15	TRBJ2-7	.	.	TGTGCCACCAGCAGAGATAGCCCGGGACTCTGGGGCTACGAGCAGTACTTC	CATSRDSPGLWGYEQYF
TRBV14	TRBJ2-7	.	TRBD2	TGTGCCAGCAGCCAAGCCGGGGGGTCCCACGAGCAGTACTTC	CASSQAGGSHEQYF
TRBV21-1	TRBJ2-5	once	.	TGTGCCAGCAACCAGGGGTGGGCTCAAGAGACCCAGTACTTC	CASNQGWAQETQYF
TRBV27	TRBJ1-1	few	.	TGTGCCAGCAGCTCCGGACAGATGACTGAAGCTTTCTTT	CASSSGQMTEAFF
TRBV6-5	TRBJ2-5	.	.	TGTGCCAGCGAGGCGGCAAGAGGGACCCAGTACTTC	CASEAARGTQYF
TRBV9	TRBJ1-5	.	.	TGTGCCAGCAGCGTAGGATCAGGGAGCAATCAGCCCCAGCATTTT	CASSVGSGSNQPQHF
TRBV19	TRBJ2-7	.	.	TGTGCCAGTAGTATTAGCGCCTTCTCCTACGAGCAGTACTTC	CASSISAFSYEQYF
TRBV7-9	TRBJ1-1	.	.	TGTGCCAGCAGCTTAGGACGGGGGTTGACCACTGAAGCTTTCTTT	CASSLGRGLTTEAFF
TRBV27	TRBJ2-1	.	TRBD2	TGTGCCAGCAGTTTCTCACTAGCGGGAGTCCGCGAGCAGTTCTTC	CASSFSLAGVREQFF
TRBV6-1	TRBJ2-3	.	TRBD2	TGTGCCAGCAGTGATCTTGCAGCGGGAGGGTCCACAGATACGCAGTATTTT	CASSDLAAGGSTDTQYF
TRBV5-5	TRBJ2-7	.	TRBD1	TGTGCCAGCAGCCGGGCGACAGGGACCGACGAGCAGTACTTC	CASSRATGTDEQYF
TRBV6-6	TRBJ2-7	.	.	TGTGCCAGCAGTTCCCCCACCTACGAGCAGTACTTC	CASSSPTYEQYF
TRBV15	TRBJ2-3	.	TRBD2	TGTGCCACCAGCGTAATGCGGGGGGGCACAGATACGCAGTATTTT	CATSVMRGGTDTQYF
TRBV19	TRBJ1-1	.	TRBD1	TGTGCCAGTAGTCCAGACAGGGGGAGGCTCAGGGCTTTCTTT	CASSPDRGRLRAFF
TRBV27	TRBJ2-7	.	.	TGTGCCAGCAGTTTAAGAGGGACCTACGAGCAGTACTTC	CASSLRGTYEQYF